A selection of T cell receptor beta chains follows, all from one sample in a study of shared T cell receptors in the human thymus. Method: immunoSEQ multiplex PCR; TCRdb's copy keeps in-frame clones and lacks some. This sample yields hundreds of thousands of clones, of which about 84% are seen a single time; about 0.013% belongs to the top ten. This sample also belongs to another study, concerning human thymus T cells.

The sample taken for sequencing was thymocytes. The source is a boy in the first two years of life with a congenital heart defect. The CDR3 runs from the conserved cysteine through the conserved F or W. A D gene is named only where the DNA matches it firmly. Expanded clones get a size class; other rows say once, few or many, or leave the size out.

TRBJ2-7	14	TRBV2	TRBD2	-	CASSSGLVTYEQYF	TGTGCCAGCAGCTCGGGACTAGTGACCTACGAGCAGTACTTC
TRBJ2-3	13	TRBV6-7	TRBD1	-	CATPGGPTDTQYF	TGTGCCACCCCAGGGGGACCCACAGATACGCAGTATTTT
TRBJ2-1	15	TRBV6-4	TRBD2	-	CASSVELAGYNEQFF	TGTGCCAGCAGTGTAGAACTAGCGGGCTACAATGAGCAGTTCTTC
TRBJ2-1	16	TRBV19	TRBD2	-	CASSTLPWTSRNEQFF	TGTGCCAGTAGTACTCTTCCCTGGACTAGCCGGAATGAGCAGTTCTTC
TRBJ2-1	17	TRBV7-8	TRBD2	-	CASSLGLAGPPYNEQFF	TGTGCCAGCAGCTTAGGACTAGCGGGACCTCCCTACAATGAGCAGTTCTTC
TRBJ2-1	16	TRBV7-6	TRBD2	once	CASSPKTSGRFNEQFF	TGTGCCAGCAGCCCGAAGACTAGCGGGAGGTTCAATGAGCAGTTCTTC
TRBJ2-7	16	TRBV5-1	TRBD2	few	CASSLEWGTSGYEQYF	TGCGCCAGCAGCTTGGAATGGGGGACTAGCGGGTACGAGCAGTACTTC
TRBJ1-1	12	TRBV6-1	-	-	CASKEGFSEAFF	TGTGCCAGCAAGGAGGGATTTTCTGAAGCTTTCTTT
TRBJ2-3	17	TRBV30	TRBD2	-	CAWSPPRGLAGPDTQYF	TGTGCCTGGAGTCCCCCTCGGGGGCTAGCGGGACCAGATACGCAGTATTTT
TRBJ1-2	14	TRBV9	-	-	CASSPVGGAGGYTF	TGTGCCAGCAGCCCAGTGGGGGGGGCGGGTGGCTACACCTTC
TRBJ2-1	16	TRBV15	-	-	CATKSDSPTSYNEQFF	TGTGCCACCAAGTCTGACAGCCCAACCTCCTACAATGAGCAGTTCTTC
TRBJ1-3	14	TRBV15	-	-	CATSRAGSGNTIYF	TGTGCCACCAGCAGAGCGGGCTCTGGAAACACCATATATTTT
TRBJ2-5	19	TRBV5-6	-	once	CASSLHGPGHPRGQETQYF	TGTGCCAGCAGCTTGCATGGTCCGGGACACCCTAGGGGCCAAGAGACCCAGTACTTC
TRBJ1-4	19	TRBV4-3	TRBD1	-	CASSQDNPQGGTTNEKLFF	TGCGCCAGCAGCCAAGATAATCCCCAGGGGGGAACAACTAATGAAAAACTGTTTTTT
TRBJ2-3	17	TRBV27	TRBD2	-	CASSGNRTSGSTDTQYF	TGTGCCAGCAGTGGAAACAGGACTAGCGGGAGCACAGATACGCAGTATTTT
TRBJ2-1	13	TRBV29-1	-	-	CSVWQRGMGEQFF	TGCAGCGTTTGGCAACGGGGGATGGGTGAGCAGTTCTTC
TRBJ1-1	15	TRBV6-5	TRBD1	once	CASSPLGTGFPEAFF	TGTGCCAGCAGCCCCCTCGGGACAGGGTTCCCTGAAGCTTTCTTT
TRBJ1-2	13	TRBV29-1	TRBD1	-	CSVEHAGGRGYTF	TGCAGCGTTGAACATGCAGGGGGCAGAGGCTACACCTTC
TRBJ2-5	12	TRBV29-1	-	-	CSVQTTQETQYF	TGCAGCGTCCAGACTACTCAAGAGACCCAGTACTTC
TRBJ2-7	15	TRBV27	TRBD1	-	CASSPQGTGSYEQYF	TGTGCCAGCAGTCCACAGGGGACAGGATCCTACGAGCAGTACTTC
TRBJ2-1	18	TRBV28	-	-	CASSYPSQGSPFYNEQFF	TGTGCCAGCAGTTACCCCTCCCAAGGGAGCCCCTTTTACAATGAGCAGTTCTTC
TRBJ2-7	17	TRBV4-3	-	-	CASSQDHENSRVYEQYF	TGCGCCAGCAGCCAAGATCATGAGAATAGCCGCGTCTACGAGCAGTACTTC
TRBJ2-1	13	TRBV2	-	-	CASTTPFYNEQFF	TGTGCCAGTACGACTCCCTTCTACAATGAGCAGTTCTTC
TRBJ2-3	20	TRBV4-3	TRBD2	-	CASSQDVLAVGRGNTDTQYF	TGCGCCAGCAGCCAAGATGTACTAGCGGTCGGGAGGGGAAACACAGATACGCAGTATTTT
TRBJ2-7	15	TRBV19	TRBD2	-	CASRRTSGSGYEQYF	TGTGCCAGTAGGCGGACTAGCGGGAGTGGCTACGAGCAGTACTTC
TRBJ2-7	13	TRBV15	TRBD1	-	CATARTGGYEQYF	TGTGCCACCGCCAGGACAGGGGGCTACGAGCAGTACTTC
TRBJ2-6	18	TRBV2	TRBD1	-	CASSIRDRGLSGANVLTF	TGTGCCAGCAGTATCCGGGACAGGGGCCTCTCTGGGGCCAACGTCCTGACTTTC
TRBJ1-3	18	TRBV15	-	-	CATSRGRRGRNFGNTIYF	TGTGCCACCAGCAGAGGTCGGCGGGGGCGCAATTTTGGAAACACCATATATTTT
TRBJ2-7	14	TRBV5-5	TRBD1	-	CASSPGQGGYEQYF	TGTGCCAGCAGCCCGGGACAGGGGGGCTACGAGCAGTACTTC
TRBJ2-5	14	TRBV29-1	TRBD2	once	CSVEDGTSGETQYF	TGCAGCGTTGAAGACGGGACTAGCGGGGAGACCCAGTACTTC
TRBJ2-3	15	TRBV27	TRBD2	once	CASSSTTSSKDTQYF	TGTGCCAGCAGTTCCACGACTAGCAGCAAAGATACGCAGTATTTT
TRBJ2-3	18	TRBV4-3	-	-	CASSPDLSGSRRADTQYF	TGCGCCAGCAGCCCAGACTTGAGCGGCTCCCGGAGGGCAGATACGCAGTATTTT
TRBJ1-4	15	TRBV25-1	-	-	CASSEWAVYNEKLFF	TGTGCCAGCAGTGAATGGGCAGTTTATAATGAAAAACTGTTTTTT
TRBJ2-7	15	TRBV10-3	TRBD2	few	CAISGSGTTPGGQYF	TGTGCCATCAGTGGGAGCGGGACCACCCCTGGCGGGCAGTACTTC
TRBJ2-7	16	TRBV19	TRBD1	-	CASRRSLGQGGYEQYF	TGTGCCAGTAGGCGATCTTTGGGACAGGGGGGCTACGAGCAGTACTTC
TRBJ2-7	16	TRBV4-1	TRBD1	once	CASSQGQGTGSYEQYF	TGCGCCAGCAGCCAAGGACAGGGGACGGGCTCCTACGAGCAGTACTTC
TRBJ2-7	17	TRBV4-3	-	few	CASSQGGGAGSFYEQYF	TGCGCCAGCAGCCAAGGGGGCGGGGCGGGCTCCTTCTACGAGCAGTACTTC
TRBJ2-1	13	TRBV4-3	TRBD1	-	CASSRQGAWEQFF	TGCGCCAGCAGCCGACAGGGGGCGTGGGAGCAGTTCTTC
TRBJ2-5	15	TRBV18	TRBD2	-	CASSPPGLATETQYF	TGTGCCAGCTCACCACCAGGACTAGCGACGGAGACCCAGTACTTC
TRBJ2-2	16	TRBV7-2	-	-	CASSSDRISGDGELFF	TGTGCCAGCAGCTCCGACAGGATCTCAGGGGACGGGGAGCTGTTTTTT
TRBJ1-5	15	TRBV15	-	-	CATSRVLSGVQPQHF	TGTGCCACCAGCAGAGTATTGTCGGGGGTTCAGCCCCAGCATTTT
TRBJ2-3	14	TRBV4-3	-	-	CASSQNTGTDTQYF	TGCGCCAGCAGCCAAAATACAGGGACAGATACGCAGTATTTT
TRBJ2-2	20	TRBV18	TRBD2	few	CASSPVHATSGTINTGELFF	TGTGCCAGCTCACCGGTCCATGCGACTAGCGGGACGATAAACACCGGGGAGCTGTTTTTT
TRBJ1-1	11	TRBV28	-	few	CASSPDSESFF	TGTGCCAGCAGTCCAGACAGCGAGTCTTTCTTT
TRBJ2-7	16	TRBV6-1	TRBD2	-	CASSEERREGLYEQYF	TGTGCCAGCAGTGAAGAACGGCGGGAGGGCCTGTACGAGCAGTACTTC
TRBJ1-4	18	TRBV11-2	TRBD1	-	CASKKRSDRVGLTEKLFF	TGTGCCAGCAAAAAAAGATCGGACAGGGTAGGACTTACTGAAAAACTGTTTTTT
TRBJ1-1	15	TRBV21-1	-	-	CASSPKDSLNTEAFF	TGTGCCAGCAGTCCCAAGGACAGTCTGAACACTGAAGCTTTCTTT
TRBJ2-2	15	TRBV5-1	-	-	CASSYRTEVTGELFF	TGCGCCAGCAGCTACCGGACGGAGGTTACCGGGGAGCTGTTTTTT